Sequencing of this T cell receptor (beta chain) was carried out in a study of OX40 agonist ivuxolimab in advanced cancers. The wider study: Averaging around 60 years in age, with a range of roughly 20 to 80, the cohort was approximately 84% male.

Libraries were prepared by immunoSEQ multiplex PCR; TCRdb keeps only in-frame clonotypes and omits some of them. The sample contains 55,000 to 65,000 clones, roughly 82% of which appear only once. V shed 4 bases, J shed 1 base, and the junction held 7 bases outside the gene matches. The CDR3 totals 15 residues. Germline CDR1 is SGHRS and CDR2 is YFSETQ. The study's findings and limits: The study observed clonal expansion of CD4+ and CD8+ blood T cells by week 6 at 0.1 to 3.0 mg/kg.

A word on this clone: Antigen unknown.

J is TRBJ2-7 and V is TRBV5-1; 8 bases are shared with TRBD1. The TCR comes from an adult with an advanced solid tumor such as melanoma, head and neck, liver or kidney cancer. The specimen was CD4+ or CD8+ T cells sorted from blood, collected in a trial of the OX40 agonist ivuxolimab. The CDR3 bases are TGCGCCAGCAGCCATGGTCGGACAGGGTCCTACGAGCAGTACTTC. Translation: CASSHGRTGSYEQYF. Variable domain in full (rest from reference TRBV5-1 and TRBJ2-7): KAGVTQTPRYLIKTRGQQVTLSCSPISGHRSVSWYQQTPGQGLQFLFEYFSETQRNKGNFPGRFSGRQFSNSRSEMNVSTLELGDSALYLCASSHGRTGSYEQYFGPGTRLTVT.